The 2 T cell receptor beta chains reported below all come from one sample, sequenced in a study of T cell responses to AZD1222 COVID-19 vaccine. Produced via immunoSEQ multiplex PCR; TCRdb's table is partial and in-frame only. The repertoire consists of around 66,000 clones, with roughly 90% occurring once and the leading ten covering roughly a sixth. The sequencing here drew on peripheral blood, taken on day 0 of AZD1222 vaccination. These receptors were taken from an adult in good health.

Only one count was recorded for this clone. CDR3 sequence: CASSLVGGANQPQHF. CDR3 nucleotide sequence: TGTGCCAGCAGCTTAGTCGGGGGCGCCAATCAGCCCCAGCATTTT. The rearrangement uses TRBV7-2 and TRBJ1-5; maybe TRBD1 (6 bases). V lost 1 base and J 3 bases, leaving 10 bases between the germline ends. The CDR3 consists of 15 residues. CDR1 is SGHTA, CDR2 FQGNSA, per germline.

The gene calls are TRBV28 and TRBJ2-1; D uncertain. This CDR3 is 15 amino acids long. Germline V gene data show CDR1 as MDHEN and CDR2 as SYDVKM. V was cut by 5 bases and J by 7 bases, with 18 bases left in between. CDR3 sequence reads: CASSGPYRVVNEQFF. The CDR3 DNA reads as TGTGCCAGCAGTGGTCCCTACCGGGTGGTGAATGAGCAGTTCTTC.